This record concerns one T cell receptor (beta chain) sequence. These data are taken from a study of blood T cell repertoires in COVID-19. Overall study: The cDNA or gDNA used as material had been derived from T cells, B-cell-depleted T cells, or PBMCs.

The table came from immunoSEQ multiplex PCR; TCRdb's copy has only in-frame clones and leaves some out. Of tens of thousands of clones listed, around four fifths are singletons. This CDR3 region has 12 residues. Germline CDR1 and CDR2: KGHSH and LQKENI. Trimming pared 2 bases from V and 8 bases from J, leaving 9 bases between. The receptor was isolated from a man in his sixties or seventies with acute or convalescent COVID-19. The material sequenced was peripheral blood. The rearrangement joins TRBV18 to TRBJ1-1; D gene uncertain. CDR3 in amino acids: CASSPASVEAFF. The CDR3 DNA reads TGTGCCAGCTCACCAGCGAGCGTCGAAGCTTTCTTT.